A single T cell receptor beta chain is shown here with its context. CDR1 DFQATT and CDR2 SNEGSKA come from the germline V gene (reference sequence). Trimming cost V 4 bases and J 8 bases, with 27 bases left between them. The CDR3 is 17 amino acids. This sample is drawn from a study of blood T cells in healthy people across ages. For the second PCR, which ran for roughly 6 to 11 cycles, a sample-barcoded 5' primer and a J-beta primer mix were used. TCRdb reprocessed the 5' RACE reads via MiXCR and lists one record per CDR3 protein. The sample carries roughly 830,000 distinct CDR3 sequences, 60% to 80% recorded once.

The receptor's source is a man in his thirties or forties in good health. The specimen sequenced was blood. V usage is TRBV20-1 and J usage is TRBJ2-1; D may correspond to TRBD1 or TRBD2 (5 bases each). The CDR3 sequence is CSAKPLLPGRFGDEQFF. CDR3 nucleotides: TGCAGTGCTAAACCTTTACTGCCGGGACGCTTTGGGGATGAGCAGTTCTTC.